The rows below give T cell receptor beta chains drawn from one sample of a study of Graves' ophthalmopathy and Graves' hyperthyroidism. TCRdb redid the calling of the multiplex PCR reads with MiXCR, one entry per CDR3 protein. Of approximately 640,000 distinct CDR3 sequences in the sample, approximately 39% are singletons; the top ten hold 3% to 4%. The source material was peripheral blood. The receptors here all came from an adult man with Graves' ophthalmopathy. Both conserved end residues are part of each CDR3. D genes are given only for firm matches. Some rows have no size entry. The others give once, few or many, or a class for an expanded clone.

many	TRBV19	12	.	TRBJ1-3	TGTGCCAGTAGTGACAGGGGAAACACCATATATTTT	CASSDRGNTIYF
.	TRBV7-9	16	.	TRBJ2-6	TGTGCCAGCAGCCCAAGCGCCGGGGCTGGGGCCAACGTCCTGACTTTC	CASSPSAGAGANVLTF
many	TRBV19	15	TRBD1	TRBJ2-5	TGTGCCAGTAGTATATTGGGACAGGGGGGAGAGACCCAGTACTTC	CASSILGQGGETQYF
many	TRBV10-3	13	.	TRBJ1-2	TGTGCCGCCACCGAGGAAACGCGATATGGCTACACCTTC	CAATEETRYGYTF
.	TRBV11-1	16	TRBD1	TRBJ2-2	TGTGCCAGCAGCCGCAGGGACAGGGAAGGCTCCGGGGAGCTGTTTTTT	CASSRRDREGSGELFF
many	TRBV2	14	.	TRBJ1-2	TGTGCCAGCAGCCGGGACGGAGCTAACTATGGCTACACCTTC	CASSRDGANYGYTF
many	TRBV19	15	.	TRBJ2-5	TGTGCCAGTAGTATAGGAGGGACCAGGCAAGAGACCCAGTACTTC	CASSIGGTRQETQYF
.	TRBV10-3	16	.	TRBJ1-4	TGTGCCATCAGTGATCGAGCGGGGGGGGACAATGGAAAACTGTTTTTT	CAISDRAGGDNGKLFF
few	TRBV7-8	14	TRBD1	TRBJ2-2	TGTGCCAGCAGCATAAAGACAGGGGCCGGGGAGCTGTTTTTT	CASSIKTGAGELFF
.	TRBV29-1	11	.	TRBJ2-5	TGCAGCGTTAAAGGGGCGGACCACAAGTACTTC	CSVKGADHKYF
.	TRBV6-1	14	.	TRBJ2-3	TGTGCCAGCAAACAGACAGGACCAGGGGATACGCAGTATTTT	CASKQTGPGDTQYF
.	TRBV19	14	.	TRBJ2-7	TGTGCCAGTAGAGCCACCGGGAGAACCTACGAGCAGTACTTC	CASRATGRTYEQYF
many	TRBV10-2	15	.	TRBJ1-5	TGCGCCAGCAGTGTGTCCGGGGACCGCAATCAGCCCCAGCATTTT	CASSVSGDRNQPQHF
few	TRBV4-3	16	.	TRBJ2-7	TGCGCCAGCAGCTCAAGGGCTCCTAAAGGGTGGTACGAGCAGTACTTC	CASSSRAPKGWYEQYF
.	TRBV7-8	18	TRBD1	TRBJ1-5	TGTGCCAGCAGCTTACCCTCCAGGGGGCAAGGACTCAATCAGCCCCAGCATTTT	CASSLPSRGQGLNQPQHF